A selection of T cell receptor beta chains follows, all from one sample in a study of blood T cell repertoires in COVID-19. The data were produced by immunoSEQ multiplex PCR, yet TCRdb's version contains in-frame clones alone and is incomplete. The repertoire holds 150,000 or so clones, with 84% as singletons. Sequenced material: peripheral blood. The source is a man in his forties who had recovered from COVID-19. CDR3s include the opening cysteine and the closing phenylalanine or tryptophan. Fields, in order: V gene, J gene, D gene, CDR3 DNA, CDR3 protein. The D gene is left open where the match is weak.

TRBV4-3	TRBJ1-2	TRBD1	TGCGCCAGCAGCCAAGAGGACAGGGTTGTTTCCATCTATGGCTACACCTTC	CASSQEDRVVSIYGYTF
TRBV12-3/TRBV12-4	TRBJ2-1	.	TGTGCCAGCAGTTCCGAGAGGTATGAGCAGTTCTTC	CASSSERYEQFF
TRBV4-2	TRBJ1-6	.	TGTGCCAGCAGCCAACCCGTCACAGGGACCAATTCACCCCTCCACTTT	CASSQPVTGTNSPLHF
TRBV5-4	TRBJ2-5	.	TGTGCCAGCAGCTTCCCGGACAGAAAGGAGACCCAGTACTTC	CASSFPDRKETQYF
TRBV4-3	TRBJ1-2	.	TGCGCCAGCAGCCAAGATGTTGGACAGAACTATGGCTACACCTTC	CASSQDVGQNYGYTF
TRBV11-3	TRBJ2-5	.	TGTGCCAGCAGCCTAGGGGGGACAGTACAAGAGACCCAGTACTTC	CASSLGGTVQETQYF
TRBV6-2/TRBV6-3	TRBJ1-1	.	TGTGCCAGCAGTCGGAGGATTGGAGCTTTCTTT	CASSRRIGAFF
TRBV5-5	TRBJ2-7	TRBD1	TGTGCCAGCAGTGTTACCGGGACAGGGTACCCTAGCGAGCAGTACTTC	CASSVTGTGYPSEQYF
TRBV10-3	TRBJ1-5	TRBD1	TGTGCCATCAGTGAGTCGACAGGGTATCAGCCCCAGCATTTT	CAISESTGYQPQHF
TRBV10-3	TRBJ2-2	TRBD1	TGTGCCATAGCTCTTAGGGACAGCAGAAACACCGGGGAGCTGTTTTTT	CAIALRDSRNTGELFF
TRBV4-3	TRBJ1-5	TRBD1	TGCGCCAGCAGCCAAGGCACAGGGGGCGATCAGCCCCAGCATTTT	CASSQGTGGDQPQHF
TRBV2	TRBJ1-1	.	TGTGCCAGCAGAGTGAAAAGAGGGATGGCGAACACTGAAGCTTTCTTT	CASRVKRGMANTEAFF
TRBV6-6	TRBJ1-5	.	TGTGCCAGCAGTTTCCGACAGGTCTTTTATCAGCCCCAGCATTTT	CASSFRQVFYQPQHF
TRBV10-3	TRBJ2-1	TRBD2	TGTGCCACCAAAGGGACTAGCGGGAACAATGAGCAGTTCTTC	CATKGTSGNNEQFF